This TCR beta chain was retrieved from a study of Graves' ophthalmopathy and Graves' hyperthyroidism. This clonotype was detected ten times or more. Its target is not known. Findings and limits, study-wide: Ophthalmopathy progression was predicted by the model at roughly 69% sensitivity and 72.22% specificity.

RNA transcripts provided the template for amplifying TCR beta CDR3 regions. An initial RT-PCR round employing HTBI primers preceded a second-round multiplex PCR. TCRdb used MiXCR to reprocess the multiplex PCR reads, holding one entry per CDR3 protein. The table includes 200,000 to 250,000 distinct CDR3 sequences, around 45% detected once. Under 3 months in duration, the ophthalmopathy in affected donors had moderate-to-severe activity, CAS ≥3 and NOSPECS ≥4. Other autoimmune disease, uncontrolled infection, pregnancy and lactation led to exclusion. Each diagnosis was determined on the basis of clinical symptoms, serum thyroxine, TRAb, thyroid ultrasound and orbital computed tomography. Germline-derived CDR1 and CDR2 are SQVTM and ANQGSEA. V was shortened by 2 bases and J by 5 bases, with 12 bases between the two germline ends. The CDR3 runs to 13 residues.

This rearrangement joins TRBV29-1 to TRBJ1-1, with D uncertain. Material: peripheral blood. The clonotype comes from an adult man with Graves' ophthalmopathy. CDR3 amino acids: CSVELNSKTEAFF. CDR3 DNA sequence: TGCAGCGTTGAACTTAACTCGAAGACTGAAGCTTTCTTT.